A selection of T cell receptor beta chains follows, all from one sample in a study of blood T cell repertoires in COVID-19. Here immunoSEQ multiplex PCR was the method, and the copy in TCRdb shows in-frame clones only, minus some. The table shows about 81,000 clones, with approximately 80% occurring only once. Sequencing was done on a sample of peripheral blood. These receptors came from a human donor in a cohort sampled during active COVID-19. CDR3s include the opening cysteine and the closing phenylalanine or tryptophan. Fields, in order: V gene, J gene, CDR3 protein.

v_call: TRBV11-2; j_call: TRBJ2-1; cdr3_aa: CASSLGAGGRDEQFF
v_call: TRBV5-6; j_call: TRBJ2-7; cdr3_aa: CASSSEDRLQYF
v_call: TRBV9; j_call: TRBJ1-2; cdr3_aa: CASSTNPERDTYGYTF
v_call: TRBV11-2; j_call: TRBJ1-4; cdr3_aa: CASSLDRPPYGKLFF
v_call: TRBV30; j_call: TRBJ2-5; cdr3_aa: CAWQNGGYQETQYF
v_call: TRBV29-1; j_call: TRBJ2-1; cdr3_aa: CSVGPASGGSDNEQFF
v_call: TRBV7-6; j_call: TRBJ2-1; cdr3_aa: CASSPGGVNEQFF
v_call: TRBV12-5; j_call: TRBJ2-2; cdr3_aa: CASGAGTGYAGELFF
v_call: TRBV7-9; j_call: TRBJ1-2; cdr3_aa: CASSLTGPYGYTF
v_call: TRBV14; j_call: TRBJ1-2; cdr3_aa: CASSPMQGRGYGYTF
v_call: TRBV29-1; j_call: TRBJ2-6; cdr3_aa: CSVEDLPGEGGSGANVLTF
v_call: TRBV5-1; j_call: TRBJ2-1; cdr3_aa: CASSSTIAGGGYNEQFF
v_call: TRBV4-1; j_call: TRBJ2-7; cdr3_aa: CASSQGSRDRAYEQYF
v_call: TRBV20-1; j_call: TRBJ2-7; cdr3_aa: CSASSGGLYEQYF
v_call: TRBV4-1; j_call: TRBJ2-7; cdr3_aa: CASSQDRAGEWHF
v_call: TRBV9; j_call: TRBJ2-7; cdr3_aa: CASSALAGGSSYEQYF
v_call: TRBV11-2; j_call: TRBJ1-6; cdr3_aa: CASSLGWAVNSPLHF
v_call: TRBV3-1/TRBV3-2; j_call: TRBJ1-2; cdr3_aa: CASSQGTGDYGYTF
v_call: TRBV12-3/TRBV12-4; j_call: TRBJ2-3; cdr3_aa: CASRLTGSDTQYF
v_call: TRBV3-1/TRBV3-2; j_call: TRBJ2-2; cdr3_aa: CASRAGGPLTGELFF
v_call: TRBV6-5; j_call: TRBJ1-2; cdr3_aa: CASSYSQGAYYGYTF
v_call: TRBV24-1; j_call: TRBJ2-1; cdr3_aa: CATGEQGAEQFF
v_call: TRBV28; j_call: TRBJ1-1; cdr3_aa: CASKLPGTEAFF
v_call: TRBV19; j_call: TRBJ1-5; cdr3_aa: CASSTRGHQPQHF
v_call: TRBV6-5; j_call: TRBJ2-7; cdr3_aa: CASSSGSSDYEQYF
v_call: TRBV30; j_call: TRBJ1-5; cdr3_aa: CAWSRQNSNQPQHF